The rows below give T cell receptor beta chains drawn from one sample of a study of human T cells and chemical hapten exposure. From the RACE reads, TCRdb called clonotypes with MiXCR, one entry per CDR3 protein. In the table there are tens of thousands of distinct CDR3 sequences, roughly 8.6% of which are singletons. The specimen sequenced was whole blood. Receptors were obtained from a male donor in good health. Some clones in this sample may be carry-over from other donors' samples. Both conserved end residues are part of each CDR3. A D gene is named only where the DNA matches it firmly. Expanded clones are given a class, and other clones once, few, many or no size at all.

V	D	J	size	CDR3	DNA
TRBV29-1	.	TRBJ2-3	few	CSVESSTADTQYF	TGCAGCGTTGAATCGTCCACCGCAGATACGCAGTATTTT
TRBV2	.	TRBJ1-4	.	CASRREAGGEKLFF	TGTGCCAGCAGGAGGGAGGCAGGCGGGGAAAAACTGTTTTTT
TRBV2	.	TRBJ2-7	few	CASSAPYYEQYF	TGTGCCAGCAGCGCCCCCTACTACGAGCAGTACTTC
TRBV6-2/TRBV6-3	TRBD2	TRBJ2-2	few	CASSYSGLAATGELFF	TGTGCCAGCAGTTACTCGGGACTAGCAGCGACCGGGGAGCTGTTTTTT
TRBV6-2/TRBV6-3	.	TRBJ2-1	many	CASREATGVGVYNEQFF	TGTGCCAGCAGGGAGGCTACCGGGGTTGGGGTTTACAATGAGCAGTTCTTC
TRBV6-5	TRBD2	TRBJ2-1	.	CASSYSDSGSSYNEQFF	TGTGCCAGCAGTTACTCGGATAGCGGGAGCTCCTACAATGAGCAGTTCTTC
TRBV7-2	.	TRBJ2-1	few	CASSLDPRGYNEQFF	TGTGCCAGCAGCTTAGACCCTAGGGGTTACAATGAGCAGTTCTTC
TRBV12-3/TRBV12-4	.	TRBJ1-2	.	CASSPTPVNYGYTF	TGTGCCAGCAGCCCTACTCCCGTGAACTATGGCTACACCTTC
TRBV12-5	TRBD2	TRBJ2-1	.	CASARGGNEQFF	TGTGCTAGTGCCCGGGGGGGCAATGAGCAGTTCTTC
TRBV18	TRBD1	TRBJ1-2	few	CASSPRQGGYGYTF	TGTGCCAGCTCACCTAGACAGGGCGGCTATGGCTACACCTTC
TRBV10-3	.	TRBJ1-3	few	CAITQDGYSGNTIYF	TGTGCCATCACCCAGGACGGATACTCTGGAAACACCATATATTTT
TRBV20-1	.	TRBJ1-5	many	CSVHTGRESNQPQHF	TGCAGTGTCCATACTGGACGGGAGAGCAATCAGCCCCAGCATTTT